This T cell receptor (beta chain) originates from a study of cytomegalovirus exposure and HLA in healthy donors. As for the study in general: Of the donors genotyped, 300 to 500 in all, less than 90% fell in the Caucasian-associated ancestry cluster.

It was with 60 Vbeta and 13 Jbeta primers that the PCR ran. Produced via immunoSEQ multiplex PCR; TCRdb's table is partial and in-frame only. The table shows 100,000 or so clones, with approximately 80% occurring only once. This CDR3 spans 17 amino acids. The germline V gene encodes CDR1 MGHRA and CDR2 YSYEKL. With 1 base removed from V and 4 bases from J, the gap between germline ends came to 19 bases. Sequencing was performed on PBMCs. The rearrangement joins TRBV4-1 to TRBJ1-2; perhaps TRBD1 as D (6 bases). The TCR was taken from a male donor in good health and CMV-seropositive. CDR3 DNA sequence: TGCGCCAGCAGCCAAGGGGTTTGGGGGGGCTATAGCTATGGCTACACCTTC. Translated: CASSQGVWGGYSYGYTF.